The present TCR beta chain was sequenced within a study of T cell repertoires in cytomegalovirus infection (dated by TCRdb to between 2018 and 2021). About the investigation overall: Recently identified HLA-C-restricted CMV epitopes, whose presentation resists viral immunomodulation, were targeted by peptide stimulations together with well-studied HLA-B-restricted epitopes. Donor HLA type was relevant to the analysis, because carriage of CMV infection together with the matching HLA type was indicated by public TCR beta signatures.

Overall study results and their limits: In both this cohort and an independent roughly 330-donor cohort, the cumulative frequency of public TCR beta family members distinguished carriers of CMV infection plus the relevant HLA type. In the ex vivo response, HLA-C-restricted CMV-specific TCR beta clonotypes were dominant, and in two of eight donors the single most frequent clonotype came from this HLA-C-restricted group.

Including the terminal cysteine and phenylalanine, the CDR3 comprises 14 residues. The CDR3 DNA has 42 bases and is translated from base 1. Via the germline V gene, CDR1 is MNHNS and CDR2 SASEGT. The V end gives up 6 bases and the J end 6 bases, leaving 9 bases in the junction not matched to a gene. The sample holds many counts of this clonotype. Its antigen is currently not known. No much larger clonotype is one base removed from it; base qualities were not supplied. Sequenced on an Illumina HiSeq 1500. TCRdb ran its own pipeline on the public reads, namely fastp trimming at Q25 and MiXCR clone calling, and kept in-frame beta chains. Every CDR3 protein is listed once, alongside the most common genes and DNA of its rows. The sample table records about 330,000 distinct CDR3 sequences; about 35% of these occur just once. The top ten clonotypes cover less than 15% of the sample. The sample's treatment or condition label is to be understood as: in vitro stimulation with specific CMV peptide epitopes to enrich CMV-specific T cells.

The sample consisted of cultured PBMCs, taken from culture after CMV antigen stimulation. The receptor comes from a human donor in good health (CMV status not recorded). Some clones in this sample may be carry-over from other donors' samples. The rearrangement joined TRBV6-1 to TRBJ1-2; TRBD1 lines up with 8 middle nucleotides. The nucleotide sequence is given as TGTGCCAGCAGAGCAATGGACAGGGTACATGGCTACACCTTC. It is translated as CASRAMDRVHGYTF.